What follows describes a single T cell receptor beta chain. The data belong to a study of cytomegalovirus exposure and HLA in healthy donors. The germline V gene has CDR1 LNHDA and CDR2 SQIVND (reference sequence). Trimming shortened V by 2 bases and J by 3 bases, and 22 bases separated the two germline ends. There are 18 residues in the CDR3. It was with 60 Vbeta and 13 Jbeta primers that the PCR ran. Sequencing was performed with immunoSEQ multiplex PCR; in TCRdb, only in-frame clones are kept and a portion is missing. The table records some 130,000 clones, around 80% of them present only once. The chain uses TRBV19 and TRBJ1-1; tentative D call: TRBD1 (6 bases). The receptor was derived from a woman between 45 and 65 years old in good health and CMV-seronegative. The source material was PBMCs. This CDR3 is CASSIKLSGGRLDTEAFF. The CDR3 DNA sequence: TGTGCCAGTAGTATAAAACTTTCCGGGGGGCGGTTGGACACTGAAGCTTTCTTT.